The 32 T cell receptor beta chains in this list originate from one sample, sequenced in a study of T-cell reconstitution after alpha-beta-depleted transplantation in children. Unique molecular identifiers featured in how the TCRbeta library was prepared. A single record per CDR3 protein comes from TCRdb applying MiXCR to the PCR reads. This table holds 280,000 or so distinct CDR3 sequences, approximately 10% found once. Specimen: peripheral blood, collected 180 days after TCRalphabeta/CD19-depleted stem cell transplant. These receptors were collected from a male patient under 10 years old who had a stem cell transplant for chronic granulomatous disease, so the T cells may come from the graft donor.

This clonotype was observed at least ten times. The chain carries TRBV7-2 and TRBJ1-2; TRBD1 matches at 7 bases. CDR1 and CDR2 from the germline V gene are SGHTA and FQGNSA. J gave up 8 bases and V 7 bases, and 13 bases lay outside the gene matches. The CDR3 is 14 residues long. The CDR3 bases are TGTGCCAGCACCGTTAGGGGGGACAGACGAGGCTACACCTTC. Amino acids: CASTVRGDRRGYTF.

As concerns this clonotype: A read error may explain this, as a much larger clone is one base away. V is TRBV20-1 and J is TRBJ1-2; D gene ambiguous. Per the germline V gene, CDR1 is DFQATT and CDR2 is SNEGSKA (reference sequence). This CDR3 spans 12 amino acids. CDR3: CSARWTDYGYPF. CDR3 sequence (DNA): TGCAGTGCTAGATGGACCGACTATGGCTACCCCTTC.

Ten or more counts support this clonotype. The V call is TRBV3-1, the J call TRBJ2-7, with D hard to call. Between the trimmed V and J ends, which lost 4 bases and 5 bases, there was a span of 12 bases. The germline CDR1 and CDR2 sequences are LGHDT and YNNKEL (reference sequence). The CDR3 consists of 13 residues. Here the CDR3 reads CASSPWKQDEQYF. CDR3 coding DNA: TGTGCCAGCAGCCCCTGGAAACAAGACGAGCAGTACTTC.

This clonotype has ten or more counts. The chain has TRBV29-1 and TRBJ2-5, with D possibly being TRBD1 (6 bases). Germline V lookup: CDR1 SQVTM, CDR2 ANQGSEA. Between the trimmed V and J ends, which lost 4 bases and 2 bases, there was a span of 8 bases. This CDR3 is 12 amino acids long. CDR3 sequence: CSVVRGQETQYF. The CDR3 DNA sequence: TGCAGCGTTGTAAGGGGGCAAGAGACCCAGTACTTC.

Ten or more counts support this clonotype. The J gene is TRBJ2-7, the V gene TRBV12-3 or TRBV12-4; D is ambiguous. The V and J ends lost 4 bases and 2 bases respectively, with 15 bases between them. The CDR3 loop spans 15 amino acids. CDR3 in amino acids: CASSWHPFAPYEQYF. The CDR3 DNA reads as TGTGCCAGCAGTTGGCACCCCTTCGCCCCCTACGAGCAGTACTTC.

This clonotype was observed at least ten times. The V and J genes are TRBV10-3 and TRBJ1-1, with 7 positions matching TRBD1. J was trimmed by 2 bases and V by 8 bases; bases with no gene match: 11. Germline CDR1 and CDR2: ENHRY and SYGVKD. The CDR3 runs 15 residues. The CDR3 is CAIASPGTENTEAFF. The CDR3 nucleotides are TGTGCCATCGCCAGCCCAGGGACAGAAAACACTGAAGCTTTCTTT.

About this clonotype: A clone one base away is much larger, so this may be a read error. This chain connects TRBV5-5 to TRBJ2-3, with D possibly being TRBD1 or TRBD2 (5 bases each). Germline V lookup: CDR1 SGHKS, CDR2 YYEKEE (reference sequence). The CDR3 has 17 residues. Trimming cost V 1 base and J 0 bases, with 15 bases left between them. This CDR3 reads CASSLFGASTSTDTQYF. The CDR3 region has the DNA TGTGCCAGCAGCTTGTTCGGGGCGTCGACTAGCACAGATACGCAGTATTTT.

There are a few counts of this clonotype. CDR3 sequence (DNA): TGTGCCAGCTCACGCGATAGCGCGAATGAGCAGTTCTTC. This gives the protein CASSRDSANEQFF. The chain recombines TRBV18 with TRBJ2-1, with D possibly matching TRBD2 (5 bases). CDR1 and CDR2 from the germline V gene are KGHSH and LQKENI. V was shortened by 4 bases and J by 7 bases, with 11 bases between the two germline ends. The length of the CDR3 is 13 residues.

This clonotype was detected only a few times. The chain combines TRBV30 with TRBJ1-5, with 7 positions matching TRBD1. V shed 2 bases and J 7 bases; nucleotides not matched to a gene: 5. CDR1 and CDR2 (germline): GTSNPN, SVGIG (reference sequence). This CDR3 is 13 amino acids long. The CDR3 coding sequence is TGTGCCTGGAGTCGTAAGGGGGCACAGCCCCAGCATTTT. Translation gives CAWSRKGAQPQHF.

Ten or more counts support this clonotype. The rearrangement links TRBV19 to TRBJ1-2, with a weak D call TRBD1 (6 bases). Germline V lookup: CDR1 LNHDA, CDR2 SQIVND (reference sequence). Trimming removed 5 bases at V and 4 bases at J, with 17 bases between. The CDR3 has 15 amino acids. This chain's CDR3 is CASSAQQGRAYGYTF. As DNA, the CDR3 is TGTGCCAGTAGTGCCCAACAGGGTAGGGCCTATGGCTACACCTTC.

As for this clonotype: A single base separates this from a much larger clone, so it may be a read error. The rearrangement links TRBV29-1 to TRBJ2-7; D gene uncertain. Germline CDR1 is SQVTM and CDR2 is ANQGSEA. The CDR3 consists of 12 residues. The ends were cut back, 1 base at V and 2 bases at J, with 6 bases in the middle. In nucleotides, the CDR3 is TGCAGCGTTGAAGTCAGCGCCTACGAGCAGTACTTC. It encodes CSVEVSAYEQYF.

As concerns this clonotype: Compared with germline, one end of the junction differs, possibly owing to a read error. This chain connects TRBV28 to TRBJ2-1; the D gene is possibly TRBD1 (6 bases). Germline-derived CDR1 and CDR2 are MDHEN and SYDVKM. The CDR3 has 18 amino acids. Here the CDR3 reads CAGSLFWGLHRTYNEQFF. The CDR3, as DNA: TGTGCCGGCAGTTTATTTTGGGGGCTTCACCGTACCTACAATGAGCAGTTCTTC. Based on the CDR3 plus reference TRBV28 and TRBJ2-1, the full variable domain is DVKVTQSSRYLVKRTGEKVFLECVQDMDHENMFWYRQDPGLGLRLIYFSYDVKMKEKGDIPEGYSVSREKKERFSLILESASTNQTSMYLCAGSLFWGLHRTYNEQFFGPGTRLTVL.

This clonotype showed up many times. In nucleotides, the CDR3 is TGCAGCACCCCCCGCTGGGGCACAGATACGCAGTATTTT. Translating gives CSTPRWGTDTQYF. The chain uses TRBV29-1 and TRBJ2-3; D is undetermined. The CDR3 is 13 amino acids. Between the trimmed V and J ends, which lost 8 bases and 1 base, there was a span of 13 bases. Germline assignment: CDR1 SQVTM and CDR2 ANQGSEA.

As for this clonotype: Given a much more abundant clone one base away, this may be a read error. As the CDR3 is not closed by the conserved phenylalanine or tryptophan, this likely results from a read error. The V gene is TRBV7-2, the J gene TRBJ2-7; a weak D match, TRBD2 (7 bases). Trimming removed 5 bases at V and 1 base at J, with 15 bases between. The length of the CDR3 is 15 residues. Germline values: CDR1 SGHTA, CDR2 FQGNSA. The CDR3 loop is CASSAPRGGSYEQYS. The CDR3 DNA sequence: TGTGCCAGCAGCGCACCCAGGGGAGGGTCCTACGAGCAGTACTCC.

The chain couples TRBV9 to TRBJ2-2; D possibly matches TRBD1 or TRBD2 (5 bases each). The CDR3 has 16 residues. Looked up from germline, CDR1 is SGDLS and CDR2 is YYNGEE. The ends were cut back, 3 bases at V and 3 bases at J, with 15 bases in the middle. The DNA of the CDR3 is TGTGCCAGCAGCGGGGGACGCGGTACGGACACCGGGGAGCTGTTTTTT. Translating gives CASSGGRGTDTGELFF.

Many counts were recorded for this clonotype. CDR3 region: CASSPTIETEAFF. Written as DNA, the CDR3 is TGTGCCAGCAGCCCCACCATAGAGACTGAAGCTTTCTTT. The gene calls are TRBV7-9 and TRBJ1-1; no clear D. Germline loops: CDR1 SEHNR, CDR2 FQNEAQ (reference sequence). The V gene lost 5 bases and the J gene lost 5 bases, with 12 bases spanning the gap. This CDR3 has 13 residues.

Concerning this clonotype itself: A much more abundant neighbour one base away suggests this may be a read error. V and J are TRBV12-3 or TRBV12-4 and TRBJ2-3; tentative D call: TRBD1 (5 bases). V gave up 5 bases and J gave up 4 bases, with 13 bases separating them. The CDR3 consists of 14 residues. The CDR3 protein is CASSDSGFSDTQYF. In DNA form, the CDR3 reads TGTGCCAGCAGTGACAGTGGGTTTTCAGATACGCAGTATTTT.

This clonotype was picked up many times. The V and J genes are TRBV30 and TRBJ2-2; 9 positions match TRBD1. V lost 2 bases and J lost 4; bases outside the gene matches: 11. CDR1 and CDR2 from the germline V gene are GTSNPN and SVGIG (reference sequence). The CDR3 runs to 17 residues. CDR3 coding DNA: TGTGCCTGGAGTAGGGTTCGGACAGGGGCAGGCACCGGGGAGCTGTTTTTT. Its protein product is CAWSRVRTGAGTGELFF.

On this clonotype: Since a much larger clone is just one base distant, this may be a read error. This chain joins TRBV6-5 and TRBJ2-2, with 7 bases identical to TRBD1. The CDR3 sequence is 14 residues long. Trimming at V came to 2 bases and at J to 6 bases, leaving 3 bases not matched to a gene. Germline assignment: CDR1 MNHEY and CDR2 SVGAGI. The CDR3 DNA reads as TGTGCCAGCAGTTACGACAGGGTGCCCGGGGAGCTGTTTTTT. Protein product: CASSYDRVPGELFF.

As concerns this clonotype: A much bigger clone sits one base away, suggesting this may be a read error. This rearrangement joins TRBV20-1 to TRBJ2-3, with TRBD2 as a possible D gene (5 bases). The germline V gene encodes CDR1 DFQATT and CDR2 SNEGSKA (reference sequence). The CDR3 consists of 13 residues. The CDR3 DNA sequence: TGCAGTGTTAGAGTGGGTAGCGCAGATACGCAGTATTTT. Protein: CSVRVGSADTQYF.

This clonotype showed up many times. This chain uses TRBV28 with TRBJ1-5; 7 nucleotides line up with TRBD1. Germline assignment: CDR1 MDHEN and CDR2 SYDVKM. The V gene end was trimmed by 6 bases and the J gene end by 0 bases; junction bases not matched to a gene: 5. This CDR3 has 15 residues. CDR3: CASRRSGGSNQPQHF. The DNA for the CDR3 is TGTGCCAGCAGACGATCAGGGGGTAGCAATCAGCCCCAGCATTTT. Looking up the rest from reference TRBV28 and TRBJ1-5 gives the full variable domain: DVKVTQSSRYLVKRTGEKVFLECVQDMDHENMFWYRQDPGLGLRLIYFSYDVKMKEKGDIPEGYSVSREKKERFSLILESASTNQTSMYLCASRRSGGSNQPQHFGDGTRLSIL.

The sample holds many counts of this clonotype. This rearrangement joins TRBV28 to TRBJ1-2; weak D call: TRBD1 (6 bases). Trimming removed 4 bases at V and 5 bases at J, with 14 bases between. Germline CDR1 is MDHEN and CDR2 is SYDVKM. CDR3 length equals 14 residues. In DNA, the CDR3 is TGTGCCAGCAGTTCCGGACAGAGTTTTTATGGCTACACCTTC. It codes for CASSSGQSFYGYTF.

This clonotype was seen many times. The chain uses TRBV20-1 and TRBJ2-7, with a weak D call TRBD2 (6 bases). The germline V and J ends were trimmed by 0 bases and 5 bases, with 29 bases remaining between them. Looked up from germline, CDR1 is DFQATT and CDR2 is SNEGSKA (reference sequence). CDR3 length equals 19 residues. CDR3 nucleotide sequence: TGCAGTGCTAGAGATGGGAGGCCGCGGGGTTATCGGGAGCACAACGAGCAGTACTTC. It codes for CSARDGRPRGYREHNEQYF.

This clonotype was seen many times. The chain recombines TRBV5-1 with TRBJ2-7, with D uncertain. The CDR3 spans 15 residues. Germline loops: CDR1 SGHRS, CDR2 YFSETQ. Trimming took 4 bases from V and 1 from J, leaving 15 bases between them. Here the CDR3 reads CASSLPAGRSYEQYF. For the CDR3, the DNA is TGCGCCAGCAGCCTTCCGGCCGGTCGGTCCTACGAGCAGTACTTC.

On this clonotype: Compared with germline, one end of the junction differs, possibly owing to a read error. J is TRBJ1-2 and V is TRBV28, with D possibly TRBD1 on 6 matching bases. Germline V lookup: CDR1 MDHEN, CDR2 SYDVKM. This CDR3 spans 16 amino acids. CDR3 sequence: CASSSYGTPLHYDYTF. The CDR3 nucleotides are TGTGCCAGCAGTTCCTATGGGACACCTCTTCACTATGACTACACCTTC.

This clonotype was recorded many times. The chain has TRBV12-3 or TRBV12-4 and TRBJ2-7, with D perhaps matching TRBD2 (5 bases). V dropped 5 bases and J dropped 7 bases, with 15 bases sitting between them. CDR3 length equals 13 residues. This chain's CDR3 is CASSPEGGFEQYF. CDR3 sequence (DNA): TGTGCCAGCAGTCCGGAAGGAGGCTTTGAGCAGTACTTC.

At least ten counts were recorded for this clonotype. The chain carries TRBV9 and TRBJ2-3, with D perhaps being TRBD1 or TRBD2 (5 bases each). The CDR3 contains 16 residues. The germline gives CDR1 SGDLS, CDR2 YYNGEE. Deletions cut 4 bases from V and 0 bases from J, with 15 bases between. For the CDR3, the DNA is TGTGCCAGCAGCACGCATCGGGACGACAGCACAGATACGCAGTATTTT. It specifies CASSTHRDDSTDTQYF.

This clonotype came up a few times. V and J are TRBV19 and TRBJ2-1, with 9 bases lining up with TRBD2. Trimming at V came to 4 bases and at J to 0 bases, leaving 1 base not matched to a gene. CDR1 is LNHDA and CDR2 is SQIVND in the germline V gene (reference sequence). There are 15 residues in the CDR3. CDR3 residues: CASSNSGSSYNEQFF. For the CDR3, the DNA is TGTGCCAGTAGTAATAGCGGGAGCTCCTACAATGAGCAGTTCTTC. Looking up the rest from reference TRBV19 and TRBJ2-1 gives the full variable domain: DGGITQSPKYLFRKEGQNVTLSCEQNLNHDAMYWYRQDPGQGLRLIYYSQIVNDFQKGDIAEGYSVSREKKESFPLTVTSAQKNPTAFYLCASSNSGSSYNEQFFGPGTRLTVL.

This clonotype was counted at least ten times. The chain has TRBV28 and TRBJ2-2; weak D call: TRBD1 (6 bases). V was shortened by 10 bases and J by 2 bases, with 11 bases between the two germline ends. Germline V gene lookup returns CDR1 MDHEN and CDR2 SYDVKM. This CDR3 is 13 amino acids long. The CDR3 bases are TGTGCCACGCCGGGACACAACACCGGGGAGCTGTTTTTT. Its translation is CATPGHNTGELFF.

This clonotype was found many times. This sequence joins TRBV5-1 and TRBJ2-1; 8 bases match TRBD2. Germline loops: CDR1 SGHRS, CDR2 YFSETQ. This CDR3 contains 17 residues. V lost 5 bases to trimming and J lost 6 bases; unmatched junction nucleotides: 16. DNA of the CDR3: TGCGCCAGCAGTTTCGGGGGGATTAGCGGGAAGGGCAATGAGCAGTTCTTC. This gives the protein CASSFGGISGKGNEQFF.

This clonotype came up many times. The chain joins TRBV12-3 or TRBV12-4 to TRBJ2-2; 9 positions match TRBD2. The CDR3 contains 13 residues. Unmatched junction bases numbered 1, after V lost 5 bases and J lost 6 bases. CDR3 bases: TGTGCCAGCAGTGCGGGGGGGCCCGGGGAGCTGTTTTTT. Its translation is CASSAGGPGELFF.

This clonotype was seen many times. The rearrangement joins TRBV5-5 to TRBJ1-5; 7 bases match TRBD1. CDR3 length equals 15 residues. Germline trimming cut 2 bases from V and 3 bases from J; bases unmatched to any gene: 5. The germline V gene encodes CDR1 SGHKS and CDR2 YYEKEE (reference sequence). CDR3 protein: CASSFMGQYNQPQHF. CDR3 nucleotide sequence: TGTGCCAGCAGCTTTATGGGACAGTACAATCAGCCCCAGCATTTT.